Listed here is a single T cell receptor (beta chain). Its antigen is unknown. Data came from immunoSEQ multiplex PCR; TCRdb stores just in-frame clones and leaves some out. The sample consists of 80,000 or so clones, 90% to 95% of them appearing once. Related graft donors supplied nonmyeloablative bone marrow transplants, and mixed chimerism was transient. Thawed PBMCs were FACS-sorted into unstimulated CD4+CD25+CD127- regulatory T cells, CD4+CD25- non-regulatory cells, CD4 and CD8 cells. This specimen comes from a study of Tregs in tolerant kidney transplant recipients. The study's findings and limits: Activated donor B cell expansion appeared to reveal the most relevant donor-specific TCRbeta repertoire. Antigen-driven expansion was suggested because donor-specific Tregs expanded more than all Tregs in tolerant patients.

In germline, CDR1 is MDHEN, CDR2 SYDVKM. The V and J ends lost 7 bases and 7 bases respectively, with 16 bases between them. CDR3 length: 13 amino acids. The gene calls are TRBV28 and TRBJ1-2; unclear D gene. This material consisted of CD4+ T cells from blood (PBMCs), taken 24 months after the transplant. The clonotype originates from a human patient who received a combined kidney and bone marrow transplant. Some T cells may be transferred from the graft donor. CDR3 protein: CASNFKVGVGYTF. In nucleotides, the CDR3 is TGTGCCAGCAATTTTAAGGTGGGAGTTGGCTACACCTTC.